This entry describes one T cell receptor (beta chain). Its antigen is currently unknown. This sample was included in a study of T cells in localized non-small cell lung cancer. Study outcomes and limitations: Out of the top 100 tumor clones, a median roughly 50 were seen in adjacent lung. There was higher T cell clonality in uninvolved adjacent lung than in tumor, and it was highest there. Only one tumor region was sequenced, so heterogeneity remains possible.

TCRdb keeps only in-frame clones here, not all; method: immunoSEQ multiplex PCR. The profile shows 35,000 to 50,000 clones, approximately 84% of them singletons. Between the trimmed V and J ends, which lost 8 bases and 3 bases, there was a span of 21 bases. Germline V gives CDR1 SGHRS, CDR2 YFSETQ. The CDR3 sequence is 15 residues long. The sequence was obtained from a man aged 40-75 years with stage I lung adenocarcinoma. The chain links TRBV5-1 to TRBJ2-7; D may be TRBD1 (5 bases). Here the sequenced sample was peripheral blood, taken before any cancer treatment. The CDR3 loop reads CARRRQGEGDYEQYF. The CDR3 nucleotides read TGCGCCAGAAGAAGGCAGGGTGAAGGGGACTACGAGCAGTACTTC.